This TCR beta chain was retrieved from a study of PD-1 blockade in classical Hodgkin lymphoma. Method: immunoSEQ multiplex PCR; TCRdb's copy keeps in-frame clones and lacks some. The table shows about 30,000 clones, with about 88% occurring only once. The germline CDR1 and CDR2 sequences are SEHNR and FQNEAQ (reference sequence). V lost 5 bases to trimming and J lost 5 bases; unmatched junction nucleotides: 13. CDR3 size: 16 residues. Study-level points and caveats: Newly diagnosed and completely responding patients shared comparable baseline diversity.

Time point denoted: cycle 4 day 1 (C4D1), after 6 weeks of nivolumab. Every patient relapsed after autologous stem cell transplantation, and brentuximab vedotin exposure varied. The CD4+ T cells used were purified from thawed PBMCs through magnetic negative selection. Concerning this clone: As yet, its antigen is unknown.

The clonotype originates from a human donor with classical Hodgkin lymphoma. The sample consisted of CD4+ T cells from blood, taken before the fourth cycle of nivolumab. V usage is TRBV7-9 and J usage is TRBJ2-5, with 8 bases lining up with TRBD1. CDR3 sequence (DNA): TGTGCCAGCAGCAACCCTACCGGGACAGGAATTGAGACCCAGTACTTC. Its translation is CASSNPTGTGIETQYF.